Listed here are 14 T cell receptor beta chains from one sample, sequenced in a study of cytomegalovirus exposure and HLA in healthy donors. The PCR was carried out with 60 Vbeta primers and 13 Jbeta primers. The table came from immunoSEQ multiplex PCR; TCRdb's copy has only in-frame clones and leaves some out. Here the sample spans approximately 220,000 clones, over 75% being singletons. Sequences were obtained from PBMCs. Source of these receptors: a male donor in good health and CMV-seronegative.

The V gene is TRBV10-3, the J gene TRBJ1-5; D might be TRBD1 (6 bases). Germline-derived CDR1 and CDR2 are ENHRY and SYGVKD. V was trimmed by 3 bases and J by 2 bases, leaving 11 bases between them. There are 15 residues in the CDR3. The DNA of the CDR3 is TGTGCCATCAGTGATGTCAGGGGCGGCAATCAGCCCCAGCATTTT. Its protein is CAISDVRGGNQPQHF.

The V gene is TRBV6-5, the J gene TRBJ2-7, with 7 nucleotides matching TRBD1. This CDR3 contains 13 residues. With 6 bases clipped from V and 5 bases from J, the junction kept 7 bases outside the gene matches. Per the germline V gene, CDR1 is MNHEY and CDR2 is SVGAGI. The DNA of the CDR3 is TGTGCCAGCAGCGTAAGGGGGCGACACGAGCAGTACTTC. Translating gives CASSVRGRHEQYF.

V usage is TRBV27 and J usage is TRBJ2-3; D might be TRBD1 (5 bases). V gave up 0 bases and J gave up 5 bases, with 9 bases separating them. CDR1 and CDR2 (germline): MNHEY, SMNVEV (reference sequence). The CDR3 runs to 14 residues. CDR3 DNA sequence: TGTGCCAGCAGTTTATCGGGGCGTGAAGATACGCAGTATTTT. This gives the protein CASSLSGREDTQYF.

The chain employs TRBV14 and TRBJ2-5; 7 bases are a match to TRBD2. The junction had 10 bases not matched to a gene; V was cut back by 5 bases and J by 1 base. This CDR3 is built from 16 residues. CDR1 and CDR2 (germline): SGHDN, FVKESK. CDR3 residues: CASSDKGWTSQETQYF. The CDR3, as DNA: TGTGCCAGCAGCGACAAAGGGTGGACTAGCCAAGAGACCCAGTACTTC.

This clone has a handful of counts. This rearrangement joins TRBV27 to TRBJ1-6, with 7 bases aligning to TRBD1. In germline, CDR1 is MNHEY, CDR2 SMNVEV (reference sequence). The CDR3 runs to 17 residues. V lost 3 bases to trimming and J lost 7 bases; unmatched junction nucleotides: 12. The CDR3 spells CASSFQARQGSNSPLHF. CDR3 DNA sequence: TGTGCCAGCAGTTTTCAGGCCCGACAGGGTTCGAATTCACCCCTCCACTTT.

This clone was seen a handful of times. The chain is built from TRBV6-6 and TRBJ1-1; tentative D call: TRBD1 (6 bases). The germline V and J ends were trimmed by 0 bases and 3 bases, with 8 bases remaining between them. Germline lookup yields CDR1 MNHNY and CDR2 SVGAGI (reference sequence). The CDR3 runs 14 residues. CDR3 sequence reads: CASSYSQGHTEAFF. The CDR3 nucleotides read TGTGCCAGCAGTTACTCCCAGGGGCACACTGAAGCTTTCTTT.

The chain carries TRBV28 and TRBJ2-1; tentatively, D is TRBD1 (6 bases). This CDR3 region has 16 residues. CDR1 is MDHEN and CDR2 is SYDVKM in the germline V gene. The V gene lost 10 bases and the J gene lost 2 bases, with 21 bases spanning the gap. CDR3 bases: TGTGCCATTTGGTCTTACAGGGAAAATACCTACAATGAGCAGTTCTTC. The encoded protein is CAIWSYRENTYNEQFF.

The chain couples TRBV7-9 to TRBJ1-5; the D is unclear. Trimming pared 5 bases from V and 0 bases from J, leaving 8 bases between. The CDR3 spans 14 residues. Germline assignment: CDR1 SEHNR and CDR2 FQNEAQ (reference sequence). In DNA form, the CDR3 reads TGTGCCAGCAGCCTACTTTATAGCAATCAGCCCCAGCATTTT. Encoded protein: CASSLLYSNQPQHF.

In the case of this clone: The germline gene is not matched at one end of the junction; a read error may be the cause. The rearrangement joins TRBV7-9 to TRBJ1-2; a weak D match, TRBD1 (6 bases). CDR1 SEHNR and CDR2 FQNEAQ come from the germline V gene (reference sequence). The CDR3 loop spans 16 amino acids. The CDR3 region is CSSSPTTGRTNYGYTF. The CDR3 DNA sequence: TGTTCCAGCAGCCCCACGACAGGACGAACTAACTATGGCTACACCTTC.

This rearrangement joins TRBV5-4 to TRBJ2-5; TRBD2 matches at 15 bases. CDR1 is SGHNT and CDR2 is YYREEE in the germline V gene (reference sequence). This CDR3 contains 15 residues. Germline trimming cut 5 bases from V and 5 bases from J; bases unmatched to any gene: 4. CDR3 sequence: CASSSGLAGGETQYF. The CDR3 DNA is TGTGCCAGCAGTTCGGGACTAGCGGGGGGCGAGACCCAGTACTTC. The full variable domain, in which reference TRBV5-4 and TRBJ2-5 provide the parts outside the CDR3, is ETGVTQSPTHLIKTRGQQVTLRCSSQSGHNTVSWYQQALGQGPQFIFQYYREEENGRGNFPPRFSGLQFPNYSSELNVNALELDDSALYLCASSSGLAGGETQYFGPGTRLLVL.

Concerning this clone itself: The sample has other DNA sequences that encode this CDR3 too. The chain uses TRBV30 and TRBJ2-3, with no clear D. From germline, CDR1 is GTSNPN and CDR2 SVGIG (reference sequence). V was cut by 0 bases and J by 0 bases, with 4 bases left in between. The CDR3 spans 13 residues. The CDR3 here is CAWSVRSTDTQYF. The CDR3 nucleotides are TGTGCCTGGAGTGTCAGGAGCACAGATACGCAGTATTTT.

The chain carries TRBV11-2 and TRBJ2-7, with 7 bases fitting TRBD1. Germline CDR1 reads SGHAT; CDR2 reads FQNNGV. V lost 0 bases, J lost 5 bases, and 22 bases stayed unmatched. The CDR3 runs to 20 residues. This chain's CDR3 is CASSLDLWGTEVPLKHEQYF. For the CDR3, the DNA is TGTGCCAGCAGCTTAGATCTGTGGGGGACAGAAGTCCCTTTAAAACACGAGCAGTACTTC.

This clone was seen only once. The chain links TRBV7-2 to TRBJ2-7; 11 bases agree with TRBD2. The CDR3 consists of 15 residues. The germline V gene encodes CDR1 SGHTA and CDR2 FQGNSA. Germline trimming cut 4 bases from V and 3 bases from J; bases unmatched to any gene: 5. CDR3 in amino acids: CASSWGTSGIYEQYF. The CDR3 DNA is TGTGCCAGCAGCTGGGGGACTAGCGGAATCTACGAGCAGTACTTC.

V usage is TRBV25-1 and J usage is TRBJ2-2; 8 bases match TRBD1. The V segment lost 11 bases and the J segment 5 bases; nucleotides outside the gene matches: 4. Germline-derived CDR1 and CDR2 are MGHDK and SYGVNS. The CDR3 covers 12 residues. The CDR3 loop reads CACGQGTGELFF. CDR3 bases: TGTGCCTGCGGACAGGGTACCGGGGAGCTGTTTTTT.